The sequence of this T cell receptor (beta chain) was determined in a study of tumor and adjacent non-tumor tissue in lung cancer. Overall study context: There were 11 to 13 adenocarcinoma, a couple of squamous cell carcinoma and 1 small cell lung cancer cases. Study observations and caveats: Significantly higher TCR diversity was found in tumor than normal lung.

The template was RNA from unsorted bulk tissue. This non-tumor lung sample came from over 3 cm beyond the tumor edge. In regard to this clonotype: Its matching antigen is unknown. One junction end does not reproduce the germline sequence, and a read error may be involved.

Germline CDR1 reads SQVTM; CDR2 reads ANQGSEA. This CDR3 has 14 amino acids. The library came from three nested PCR rounds adapted from ARM-PCR protocols. TCRdb re-called the multiplex PCR reads with MiXCR, one entry per CDR3 protein. The table records some 100,000 distinct CDR3 sequences, 80% of them present only once. The V gene is TRBV29-1, the J gene TRBJ2-5, with unresolved D. The clonotype comes from a man aged 55 to 70 with small cell lung cancer. The sample comprised distant non-tumor lung tissue. DNA of the CDR3: TGCAACGTTGAAGTTGTGACCGGACCGGAGACCCAGTACTTC. It is translated as CNVEVVTGPETQYF.